This T cell receptor (beta chain) was recovered during a study of blood T cells in healthy people across ages. Overall study findings and caveats: As age increased, TCR beta diversity per million T cells fell in a roughly linear fashion.

A sample-barcoded 5' primer and a J-beta primer mix were used in a second PCR of about 7 to 12 cycles. Researchers report that each sample yielded at least 3 million CDR3-containing paired-end reads. TCRdb passed the 5' RACE reads through MiXCR, listing each CDR3 protein once. The sample consists of roughly 700,000 distinct CDR3 sequences, about 52% of them appearing once. Unmatched junction bases numbered 12, after V lost 7 bases and J lost 0 bases. This CDR3 has 17 amino acids. Germline V lookup: CDR1 MNHNS, CDR2 SASEGT. Drawn from each donor were ten milliliters of peripheral blood. Concerning this clonotype: Its target is not known.

The sample comprised blood. The chain uses TRBV6-1 and TRBJ2-1; 7 nucleotides align to TRBD2. The TCR originated in a woman in her sixties or seventies in good health. The CDR3 is CASNKTPLALSYNEQFF. DNA for the CDR3: TGTGCCAGCAACAAGACTCCACTAGCGCTCTCCTACAATGAGCAGTTCTTC.